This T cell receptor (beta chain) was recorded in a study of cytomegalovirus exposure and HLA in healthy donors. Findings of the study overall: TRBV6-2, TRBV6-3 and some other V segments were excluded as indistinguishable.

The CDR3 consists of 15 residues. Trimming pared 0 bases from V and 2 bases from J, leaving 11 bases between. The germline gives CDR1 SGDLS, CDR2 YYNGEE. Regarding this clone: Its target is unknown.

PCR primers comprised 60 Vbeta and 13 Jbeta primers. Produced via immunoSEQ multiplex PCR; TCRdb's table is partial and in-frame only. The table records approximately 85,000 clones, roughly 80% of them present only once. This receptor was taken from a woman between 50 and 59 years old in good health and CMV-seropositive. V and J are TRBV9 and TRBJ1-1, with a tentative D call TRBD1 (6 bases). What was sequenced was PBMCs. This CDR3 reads CASSVGGQLNTEAFF. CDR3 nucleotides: TGTGCCAGCAGCGTAGGTGGACAGTTAAACACTGAAGCTTTCTTT.